This T cell receptor beta chain emerged from a study of cytomegalovirus exposure and HLA in healthy donors. PCR primers comprised 60 Vbeta and 13 Jbeta primers. Some clones are missing from TCRdb's copy, which holds only in-frame ones; the method was immunoSEQ multiplex PCR. The sample consists of fewer than 200,000 clones, 75% to 90% of them appearing once. V shed 4 bases and J 5 bases; nucleotides not matched to a gene: 8. This CDR3 is built from 16 residues. CDR1 and CDR2 (germline): LGHNA, YNFKEQ. The V gene is TRBV4-2, the J gene TRBJ2-2, with 9 bases aligning to TRBD2. This TCR came from a woman between 50 and 59 years old in good health and CMV-seropositive. The sample consisted of PBMCs. The CDR3 here is CASSRLSGGSTGELFF. CDR3 DNA sequence: TGTGCCAGCAGCCGCCTTAGCGGGGGCTCGACCGGGGAGCTGTTTTTT.